These 14 T cell receptor beta chains were sequenced from one sample in a study of CD8 T cells in ankylosing spondylitis (dated by TCRdb to the late 2010s). Library creation used 5' RACE. Sequencing took place on an Illumina HiSeq 2500. TCRdb itself trimmed the public reads at Q25 with fastp, ran MiXCR and retained productive beta chains. Rows merge per CDR3 protein into single entries with the most common DNA and genes. Across this sample there are fewer than 400,000 distinct CDR3 sequences, with 6.5% to 10% seen only once. The top ten clonotypes cover roughly 14% of the sample. For these TCRs, the target antigens are not known. Results and caveats for the whole study, not just this receptor: A TCR beta motif of several highly homologous amino acid variants appeared characteristic of blood from ankylosing spondylitis patients.

Sample: blood, either unsorted or a sorted T cell fraction (not recorded which). Receptors originate from a male donor with ankylosing spondylitis.

In its sample, this clonotype was seen a few times. The V gene is TRBV20-1, the J gene TRBJ2-7; possible D gene TRBD2, 6 bases. V lost 3 bases and J lost 0, with 24 bases in between. This CDR3 contains 18 residues. Per the germline V gene, CDR1 is DFQATT and CDR2 is SNEGSKA (reference sequence). For the CDR3, the DNA is TGCAGTGCTAGCCACGACAGACCGGCTGCGGGACTCTCCTACGAGCAGTACTTC. This gives the protein CSASHDRPAAGLSYEQYF.

This clonotype appeared a few times. The V gene is TRBV6-2 or TRBV6-3, the J gene TRBJ2-5, with 11 bases aligning to TRBD2. V shed 1 base and J 7 bases; nucleotides not matched to a gene: 5. Looked up from germline, CDR1 is MNHEY and CDR2 is SVGEGT. The CDR3 covers 15 residues. The CDR3 DNA follows: TGTGCCAGCAGTTACTTGACTAGCGGGAAGGGGACCCAGTACTTC. Translated: CASSYLTSGKGTQYF.

This clonotype was observed a handful of times. The chain combines TRBV29-1 with TRBJ2-3, with D perhaps TRBD1 (6 bases). The CDR3 is 10 amino acids. Trimming shortened V by 6 bases and J by 12 bases, and 13 bases separated the two germline ends. Per germline, CDR1 SQVTM and CDR2 ANQGSEA. DNA of the CDR3: TGCAGCGTAATCGTCGGGACACAGTATTTT. Translation: CSVIVGTQYF.

This clonotype showed up just a few times. The chain combines TRBV9 with TRBJ1-2; the D is unclear. CDR3 length: 12 residues. CDR1 is SGDLS, CDR2 YYNGEE, per germline. V dropped 0 bases and J dropped 8 bases, with 8 bases sitting between them. CDR3: CASSVGRWGYTF. CDR3 nucleotide sequence: TGTGCCAGCAGCGTAGGCCGGTGGGGCTACACCTTC.

The chain joins TRBV18 to TRBJ2-3; 7 bases align to TRBD2. The CDR3 is made up of 14 amino acids. CDR1 is KGHSH, CDR2 LQKENI, per germline. The V gene end was trimmed by 3 bases and the J gene end by 4 bases; junction bases not matched to a gene: 4. CDR3 DNA: TGTGCCAGCTCACCGAGACTAGCCCCAGATACGCAGTATTTT. It yields the protein CASSPRLAPDTQYF.

V and J are TRBV7-2 and TRBJ1-1; D may be TRBD1 (5 bases). V gave up 0 bases and J gave up 10 bases, with 12 bases separating them. CDR1 and CDR2 from the germline V gene are SGHTA and FQGNSA. The CDR3 consists of 13 residues. DNA of the CDR3: TGTGCCAGCAGCTTAGCGTGGGACCCGGGAGCTTTCTTT. Translated, it gives CASSLAWDPGAFF.

This clonotype showed up many times. The rearrangement joins TRBV11-2 to TRBJ2-1; 9 bases align to TRBD2. Germline assignment: CDR1 SGHAT and CDR2 FQNNGV. V was pared by 1 base and J by 4 bases, with 5 bases of the junction left unmatched. This CDR3 is built from 16 residues. The CDR3 spells CASSLGQAGGYNEQFF. CDR3 DNA: TGTGCCAGCAGCTTAGGGCAAGCGGGAGGTTACAATGAGCAGTTCTTC.

The chain recombines TRBV20-1 with TRBJ2-7; 11 positions match TRBD2. The CDR3 covers 15 residues. Germline V CDR1 and CDR2: DFQATT, SNEGSKA (reference sequence). V shed 6 bases, J shed 2 bases, and the junction held 9 bases outside the gene matches. The CDR3 sequence: CSAATGLAATYEQYF. CDR3 in DNA: TGCAGTGCGGCCACGGGACTAGCGGCGACCTACGAGCAGTACTTC.

The rearrangement links TRBV5-1 to TRBJ1-4; 8 nucleotides align to TRBD1. With 7 bases clipped from V and 8 bases from J, the junction kept 10 bases outside the gene matches. Germline lookup yields CDR1 SGHRS and CDR2 YFSETQ. The CDR3 is 14 amino acids. CDR3 amino acids: CASRRGQGGEKLFF. The CDR3 DNA sequence: TGCGCCAGCCGCCGTGGACAGGGAGGGGAAAAACTGTTTTTT.

This clonotype was detected a few times. This chain uses TRBV7-9 with TRBJ2-3; 10 bases fit TRBD2. Trimming at V came to 8 bases and at J to 0 bases, leaving 11 bases not matched to a gene. CDR1 SEHNR and CDR2 FQNEAQ come from the germline V gene (reference sequence). CDR3 length equals 17 residues. The CDR3 DNA follows: TGTGCCAGCCCTCCCCTCTTGACTAGCGGGAGCACAGATACGCAGTATTTT. Translation gives CASPPLLTSGSTDTQYF.

The table lists this clonotype with many counts. This rearrangement joins TRBV4-3 to TRBJ2-3; D remains unclear. V dropped 4 bases and J dropped 8 bases, with 16 bases sitting between them. CDR3 length: 14 residues. CDR1 LGHNA and CDR2 YSLEER come from the germline V gene. CDR3 nucleotide sequence: TGCGCCAGCAGCCCGACCACTTTTCCAGTTACGCAGTATTTT. Protein product: CASSPTTFPVTQYF.

The rearrangement joins TRBV16 to TRBJ2-7, with 7 bases fitting TRBD2. Germline assignment: CDR1 KGHSY and CDR2 FQNENV. CDR3 length: 15 residues. Losses at the gene ends were 0 bases for V and 5 bases for J; bases not matched to a gene: 7. CDR3 bases: TGTGCCAGCAGCCAATCGATCTCTAGCGGTGACGAGCAGTACTTC. The encoded protein is CASSQSISSGDEQYF.

Only a few counts were recorded for this clonotype. The rearrangement joins TRBV7-9 to TRBJ2-1; 7 bases agree with TRBD2. This CDR3 region has 16 residues. V lost 1 base and J lost 5; bases outside the gene matches: 8. Germline V gene sequence: CDR1 SEHNR, CDR2 FQNEAQ (reference sequence). The CDR3 loop is CASSLERLAENNEQFF. The CDR3 nucleotides read TGTGCCAGCAGCTTAGAGCGGCTAGCGGAAAACAATGAGCAGTTCTTC.

This clonotype was counted between two and nine times. V usage is TRBV28 and J usage is TRBJ2-7; 9 nucleotides line up with TRBD1. The germline gives CDR1 MDHEN, CDR2 SYDVKM. V lost 11 bases, J lost 3 bases, and 11 bases stayed unmatched. This CDR3 is built from 14 residues. DNA for the CDR3: TGTGCCGGCGGCCGTAGGGACAGGGTCTACGAGCAGTACTTC. Its translation is CAGGRRDRVYEQYF.